The rows below give T cell receptor beta chains drawn from one sample of a study of blood T cell repertoires in COVID-19. Method: immunoSEQ multiplex PCR; TCRdb's copy keeps in-frame clones and lacks some. The table records some 90,000 clones, roughly 82% of them present only once. What was sequenced was peripheral blood. The receptors were gathered from a human donor in a cohort sampled during active COVID-19. The CDR3 runs from the conserved cysteine through the conserved F or W. The order of the fields is clone size, J gene, D gene, V gene, CDR3 DNA, CDR3 protein. The D gene is left open where the match is weak. The size of a clone is reported for some rows only, either as once, few or many, or as a class for expanded clones.

clone size: -
J gene: TRBJ2-5
D gene: -
V gene: TRBV5-1
CDR3 DNA: TGCGCCAGCAGCTTTGCCACAGGAGGGGAGACCCAGTACTTC
CDR3 protein: CASSFATGGETQYF

clone size: -
J gene: TRBJ2-7
D gene: TRBD2
V gene: TRBV28
CDR3 DNA: TGTGCCAGCAGTTACGGGAGGGCCCCCGAGCAGTACTTC
CDR3 protein: CASSYGRAPEQYF

clone size: -
J gene: TRBJ2-1
D gene: TRBD1
V gene: TRBV29-1
CDR3 DNA: TGCAGCGTTCTACCGGACAGGAACTCCTACAATGAGCAGTTCTTC
CDR3 protein: CSVLPDRNSYNEQFF

clone size: -
J gene: TRBJ1-5
D gene: -
V gene: TRBV6-5
CDR3 DNA: TGTGCCAGCAACCGGGAGCCCAATCAGCCCCAGCATTTT
CDR3 protein: CASNREPNQPQHF

clone size: -
J gene: TRBJ2-7
D gene: -
V gene: TRBV6-6
CDR3 DNA: TGTGCCAGCAGCAGTAGATCCAGGGCGGTCAACGAGCAGTACTTC
CDR3 protein: CASSSRSRAVNEQYF

clone size: -
J gene: TRBJ1-1
D gene: -
V gene: TRBV7-2
CDR3 DNA: TGTGCCAGCAGCTTATATTCGGGAGTTCAAGCTTTCTTT
CDR3 protein: CASSLYSGVQAFF

clone size: -
J gene: TRBJ1-1
D gene: TRBD1
V gene: TRBV4-1
CDR3 DNA: TGCGCCAGCAGCCATATCTCGGGACAGCGGGACACTGAAGCTTTCTTT
CDR3 protein: CASSHISGQRDTEAFF

clone size: -
J gene: TRBJ2-1
D gene: TRBD2
V gene: TRBV9
CDR3 DNA: TGTGCCAGCAGCGTAGAAGGGCGGGAGTCAGACAATGAGCAGTTCTTC
CDR3 protein: CASSVEGRESDNEQFF

clone size: -
J gene: TRBJ2-1
D gene: -
V gene: TRBV21-1
CDR3 DNA: TGTGCCAGCACACTTCAGCGGGGGAGCTCCTACAATGAGCAGTTCTTC
CDR3 protein: CASTLQRGSSYNEQFF

clone size: -
J gene: TRBJ1-2
D gene: -
V gene: TRBV7-2
CDR3 DNA: TGTGCCAGCAGCGCGCACAGAGACTATGGCTACACCTTC
CDR3 protein: CASSAHRDYGYTF

clone size: -
J gene: TRBJ1-3
D gene: -
V gene: TRBV2
CDR3 DNA: TGTGCCAGCAGAGGGACAACACGGGACACCATATATTTT
CDR3 protein: CASRGTTRDTIYF

clone size: -
J gene: TRBJ2-5
D gene: TRBD2
V gene: TRBV9
CDR3 DNA: TGTGCCAGCAGCCTAACTAGCGGGGGCTACCAAGAGACCCAGTACTTC
CDR3 protein: CASSLTSGGYQETQYF

clone size: -
J gene: TRBJ2-7
D gene: TRBD1
V gene: TRBV6-1
CDR3 DNA: TGTGCCAGCAGTGAGGGACAGGGGTTCTACGAGCAGTACTTC
CDR3 protein: CASSEGQGFYEQYF

clone size: once
J gene: TRBJ1-2
D gene: -
V gene: TRBV18
CDR3 DNA: TGTGCCAGCTCACCACCGAACCCTCGAGGGTATGGCTACACCTTC
CDR3 protein: CASSPPNPRGYGYTF

clone size: once
J gene: TRBJ2-1
D gene: TRBD1
V gene: TRBV19
CDR3 DNA: TGTGCCGCAGGACGACCCCGGGACAGGAGCTCCTACAATGAGCAGTTCTTC
CDR3 protein: CAAGRPRDRSSYNEQFF

clone size: -
J gene: TRBJ2-1
D gene: TRBD2
V gene: TRBV3-1/TRBV3-2
CDR3 DNA: TGTGCCAGCAGCCAAGATCCGGGACTAGCGTTAAAAAATGAGCAGTTCTTC
CDR3 protein: CASSQDPGLALKNEQFF

clone size: -
J gene: TRBJ1-1
D gene: -
V gene: TRBV12-3/TRBV12-4
CDR3 DNA: TGTGCCAGCAGTCTAACAGGGTTCACTGAAGCTTTCTTT
CDR3 protein: CASSLTGFTEAFF

clone size: -
J gene: TRBJ2-3
D gene: -
V gene: TRBV7-2
CDR3 DNA: TGTGCCAGCAGCATTACCGGGTCGGCGGATACGCAGTATTTT
CDR3 protein: CASSITGSADTQYF

clone size: once
J gene: TRBJ2-7
D gene: TRBD2
V gene: TRBV9
CDR3 DNA: TGTGCCAGCAGCGTAGGGGCTAGCGGGATGTCCTACGAGCAGTACTTC
CDR3 protein: CASSVGASGMSYEQYF

clone size: -
J gene: TRBJ2-6
D gene: TRBD2
V gene: TRBV9
CDR3 DNA: TGTGCCAGCAGCGTTCCCTCGGGACTAGCGGGAGCTCACTCTGGGGCCAACGTCCTGACTTTC
CDR3 protein: CASSVPSGLAGAHSGANVLTF

clone size: -
J gene: TRBJ2-1
D gene: -
V gene: TRBV4-3
CDR3 DNA: TGCGCCAGCAGCCAAGAGTTATTCGGGACTGCGGAGTTCTTC
CDR3 protein: CASSQELFGTAEFF

clone size: -
J gene: TRBJ1-6
D gene: -
V gene: TRBV15
CDR3 DNA: TGTGCCACCAGCAGAGATGTTCAGGGAATGGTCTATAATTCACCCCTCCACTTT
CDR3 protein: CATSRDVQGMVYNSPLHF

clone size: -
J gene: TRBJ2-7
D gene: TRBD1
V gene: TRBV6-5
CDR3 DNA: TGTGCCAGCAGTTACTCGAACAGGGGATCCTACGAGCAGTACTTC
CDR3 protein: CASSYSNRGSYEQYF

clone size: -
J gene: TRBJ1-5
D gene: -
V gene: TRBV6-5
CDR3 DNA: TGTGCCAGCAGATCAGACAGTAGCAATCAGCCCCAGCATTTT
CDR3 protein: CASRSDSSNQPQHF

clone size: -
J gene: TRBJ1-2
D gene: -
V gene: TRBV5-4
CDR3 DNA: TGTGCCAGCAGCTTGGCGGCGGGGGGCATGGGTGGCTACACCTTC
CDR3 protein: CASSLAAGGMGGYTF

clone size: -
J gene: TRBJ1-1
D gene: TRBD1
V gene: TRBV29-1
CDR3 DNA: TGCAGCGTTGAAGTGGGACAGGGACCCACTGAAGCTTTCTTT
CDR3 protein: CSVEVGQGPTEAFF

clone size: -
J gene: TRBJ2-5
D gene: TRBD2
V gene: TRBV7-2
CDR3 DNA: TGTGCCAGCAGCCCCCGGGAGCGGGGGCCCGAGACCCAGTACTTC
CDR3 protein: CASSPRERGPETQYF

clone size: -
J gene: TRBJ2-3
D gene: TRBD2
V gene: TRBV3-1/TRBV3-2
CDR3 DNA: TGTGCCAGCAGCCAGGGACTAGCGGGGGGTTATACGCAGTATTTT
CDR3 protein: CASSQGLAGGYTQYF

clone size: -
J gene: TRBJ2-7
D gene: TRBD1
V gene: TRBV7-8
CDR3 DNA: TGTGCCAGCAGCTCGAGGACAGGGGGAGTCGAGCAGTACTTC
CDR3 protein: CASSSRTGGVEQYF

clone size: -
J gene: TRBJ2-7
D gene: -
V gene: TRBV5-4
CDR3 DNA: TGTGCCAGCAGCTGGACAGAAGCCCGGGACGAGCAGTACTTC
CDR3 protein: CASSWTEARDEQYF

clone size: -
J gene: TRBJ2-7
D gene: -
V gene: TRBV6-2/TRBV6-3
CDR3 DNA: TGTGCCAGCAGCGAGCGCTCATCCTACGAGCAGTACTTC
CDR3 protein: CASSERSSYEQYF

clone size: -
J gene: TRBJ2-1
D gene: -
V gene: TRBV4-3
CDR3 DNA: TGCGCCAGCAGCCAAGAGACTCTTCTTAATGAGCAGTTCTTC
CDR3 protein: CASSQETLLNEQFF

clone size: -
J gene: TRBJ2-7
D gene: TRBD1
V gene: TRBV19
CDR3 DNA: TGTGCCAGTAGTATAGATAGGTTCGGGGACAGGGGAAACTACGAGCAGTACTTC
CDR3 protein: CASSIDRFGDRGNYEQYF

clone size: few
J gene: TRBJ2-1
D gene: TRBD2
V gene: TRBV11-2
CDR3 DNA: TGTGCCAGCAGCTTAGGACTAGCGGCTTACAATGAGCAGTTCTTC
CDR3 protein: CASSLGLAAYNEQFF

clone size: medium-sized
J gene: TRBJ1-5
D gene: TRBD1
V gene: TRBV6-1
CDR3 DNA: TGTGCCAGCAGTGAGAGTATGGCAGGGGGAAACAATCAGCCCCAGCATTTT
CDR3 protein: CASSESMAGGNNQPQHF

clone size: -
J gene: TRBJ1-1
D gene: -
V gene: TRBV27
CDR3 DNA: TGTGCCAGCAGTTTATTGGTTCGAGAAACTGAAGCTTTCTTT
CDR3 protein: CASSLLVRETEAFF

clone size: medium-sized
J gene: TRBJ1-5
D gene: TRBD1
V gene: TRBV7-9
CDR3 DNA: TGTGCCAGCAGCTCCTGGACAGGGGGCCCGCATCAGCCCCAGCATTTT
CDR3 protein: CASSSWTGGPHQPQHF

clone size: -
J gene: TRBJ2-2
D gene: -
V gene: TRBV11-2
CDR3 DNA: TGTGCCAGCAGCCCGCGGGCCGCGGGGAACACCGGGGAGCTGTTTTTT
CDR3 protein: CASSPRAAGNTGELFF

clone size: -
J gene: TRBJ2-7
D gene: TRBD1
V gene: TRBV3-1/TRBV3-2
CDR3 DNA: TGTGCCAGCAGCCCCGGACAGGGGGACTCAAGCCACGAGCAGTACTTC
CDR3 protein: CASSPGQGDSSHEQYF

clone size: -
J gene: TRBJ1-1
D gene: -
V gene: TRBV3-1/TRBV3-2
CDR3 DNA: TGTGCCAGCAGCCTGGTCGGTGGGAACACTGAAGCTTTCTTT
CDR3 protein: CASSLVGGNTEAFF

clone size: -
J gene: TRBJ2-1
D gene: -
V gene: TRBV24-1
CDR3 DNA: TGTGCCACCAGTGATGGCAAGGTGGGGCCCCAAAATGAGCAGTTCTTC
CDR3 protein: CATSDGKVGPQNEQFF

clone size: -
J gene: TRBJ1-4
D gene: TRBD1
V gene: TRBV5-6
CDR3 DNA: TGTGCCAGCAGCGTGGACAGGGATGAAAAACTGTTTTTT
CDR3 protein: CASSVDRDEKLFF

clone size: -
J gene: TRBJ2-1
D gene: TRBD2
V gene: TRBV19
CDR3 DNA: TGTGCCAGTAGTATAGTGCTAGCGGGGGGGTACAATGAGCAGTTCTTC
CDR3 protein: CASSIVLAGGYNEQFF

clone size: -
J gene: TRBJ1-1
D gene: -
V gene: TRBV19
CDR3 DNA: TGTGCCAGTAGTGCCATAGACAGAGTCTACCCCGAAGCTTTCTTT
CDR3 protein: CASSAIDRVYPEAFF

clone size: -
J gene: TRBJ1-2
D gene: -
V gene: TRBV12-3/TRBV12-4
CDR3 DNA: TGTGCCAGCGCCCCAAGCAGGAACTATGGCTACACCTTC
CDR3 protein: CASAPSRNYGYTF